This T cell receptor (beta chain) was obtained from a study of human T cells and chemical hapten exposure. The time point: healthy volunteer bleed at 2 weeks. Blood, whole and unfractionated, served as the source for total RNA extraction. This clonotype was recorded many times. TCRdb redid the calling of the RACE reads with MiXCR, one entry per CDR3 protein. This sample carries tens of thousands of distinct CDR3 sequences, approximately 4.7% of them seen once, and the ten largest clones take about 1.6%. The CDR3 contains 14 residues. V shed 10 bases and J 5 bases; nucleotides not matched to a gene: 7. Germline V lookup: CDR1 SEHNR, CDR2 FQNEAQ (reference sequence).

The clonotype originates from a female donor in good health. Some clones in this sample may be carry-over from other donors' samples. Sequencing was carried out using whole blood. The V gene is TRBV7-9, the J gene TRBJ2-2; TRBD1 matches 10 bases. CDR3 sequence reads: CAKSGTGDTGELFF. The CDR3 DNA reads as TGTGCCAAATCCGGGACAGGGGATACCGGGGAGCTGTTTTTT.